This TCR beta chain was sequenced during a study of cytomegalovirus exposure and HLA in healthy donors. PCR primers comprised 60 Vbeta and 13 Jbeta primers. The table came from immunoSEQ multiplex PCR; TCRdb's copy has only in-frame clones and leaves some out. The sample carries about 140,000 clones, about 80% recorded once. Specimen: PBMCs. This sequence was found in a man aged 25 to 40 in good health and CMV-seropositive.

The CDR3 is CASSFRLAGAYEQYF. CDR3 sequence (DNA): TGTGCCAGCAGCTTTCGACTAGCGGGGGCCTACGAGCAGTACTTC. The V and J genes are TRBV11-2 and TRBJ2-7, with 12 nucleotides matching TRBD2. V lost 3 bases, J lost 2 bases, and 2 bases stayed unmatched. This CDR3 is built from 15 residues. CDR1 is SGHAT and CDR2 is FQNNGV in the germline V gene.